Listed here is a single T cell receptor (beta chain). The antigen it binds to is not known. Base quality data are lacking; no much larger clone is found one base away. These data originate in a study of vaccination effects on CD4 cells after COVID-19 (dated by TCRdb to between 2020 and 2023). Background on the whole study: Each participant got two doses of an mRNA SARS-CoV-2 vaccine, either BNT162b2 or mRNA-1273. The full study included some 10 COVID-19 convalescent patients and several SARS-CoV-2-naive healthy vaccine recipients. The Oncomine TCR Beta short-read assay on an Illumina iSeq 100 was used to sequence cultures from other donors in the study. The study compared SARS-CoV-2 spike-specific CD4+ TCR repertoires before and after mRNA vaccination in COVID-19 convalescent patients and infection-naive vaccine recipients. Results the study describes overall, beyond this receptor: Only a small number of convalescent patients were included, and no early post-infection timepoints were available, which limited the study. Among healthy vaccine recipients, nearly all vaccine-induced clones were SARS-CoV-2 mono-reactive, and just 1 of 255 was cross-reactive with common cold coronaviruses. Both infection-induced and vaccine-induced clones contracted markedly at late post-vaccination timepoints, which is consistent with waning T cell responses.

V lost 5 bases and J lost 6 bases; the stretch between them is 10 bases long. CDR1 and CDR2, looked up from the germline V gene (reference sequence), are MNHNY and SVGAGI. From the cysteine up to the phenylalanine, the CDR3 has a length of 12 residues. The only DNA kept is the CDR3, 36 bases in frame from the first base. To identify antigen-specific CD4+ T cell clonotypes by their expansion, the ViraFEST assay first stimulated PBMC with viral peptide pools and then applied TCR sequencing. After about 9 days of culture, CD4+ T cells were isolated with the EasySep CD4+ T cell isolation kit. Healthy vaccine recipients had no prior SARS-CoV-2 infection, confirmed by negative nucleocapsid antibodies before and after vaccination. Each well held roughly 2.2 million PBMC cultured in IMDM containing roughly 5% human AB serum, approximately 10 IU/ml IL-2 and gentamicin, along with approximately 10 ug/ml peptides. On days 3 and 7, half of the culture medium was replaced with fresh IL-2-containing medium. Unless noted otherwise, every peptide stimulation condition was grown in triplicate wells. PBMC were separated from whole blood using Ficoll-Paque Plus gradient centrifugation and were then either cryopreserved at -140C or used fresh. The overlapping peptide pools covered the spike proteins of SARS-CoV-2 as well as those of the common cold coronaviruses HCoV-NL63, HCoV-OC43 and HCoV-229E. The QIAamp micro DNA kit was used to extract genomic DNA from the cultured CD4+ T cells.

The library was generated by the immunoSEQ multiplex PCR assay. DNA from the cultured and isolated CD4+ T cells underwent TCR beta CDR3 sequencing. Per the authors' processing: The analysis removed non-productive TCR sequences, trimmed reads to the CDR3 region, and retained only CDR3s that were 7 or more amino acids long. The MANAFEST web app was used to pick out antigen-specific clonotypes by comparing their expansion in peptide wells with that in reference cultures. Positive clones required FDR<0.05 expansion versus reference and all other wells, odds ratio above 5, and frequency above 0.1% in two replicate wells. Clonotypes significantly expanded in SARS-CoV-2 spike wells and in at least one common cold coronavirus spike condition were defined as cross-reactive. CDR3 similarity was assessed by Levenshtein distance with the stringdist R package, and unrooted trees were built with ape in R 3.6.1. TCRdb stores this immuneACCESS table with in-frame sequences only. Part of the clones is absent; in the studies checked, under half of the shortfall reflects unresolved V genes, and no reason is known for the rest. V and J calls and clone size are copied from that table; D and trimming were computed from the DNA. In this sample the table shows 55,000 to 70,000 clones, roughly 76% of which occur a single time. The top ten clonotypes cover roughly 2.4% of the sample.

The sequences come from CD4+ T cells from PBMCs cultured with HCoV-229E spike peptides, collected before COVID-19 vaccination. The meaning of the sample's cell subset or site label: HCoV-229E spike overlapping peptide pool stimulation. This sequence originates from a human donor who received a COVID-19 vaccine. The chain links TRBV6-6 with TRBJ2-5; the D gene is perhaps TRBD1, from 6 matching bases. This receptor carries the CDR3 CASSPTGQTQYF. DNA sequence: TGTGCCAGCAGTCCGACAGGCCAGACCCAGTACTTC.